Listed below are T cell receptor beta chains from one sample, sequenced in a study of shared clonotypes between healthy human individuals. Sequencing was performed with immunoSEQ multiplex PCR; in TCRdb, only in-frame clones are kept and a portion is missing. The sample has fewer than 1 million clones, 96% seen once. The sample comprised naive CD8+ T cells sorted from blood. The source of these receptors is a man aged 25-45 years in good health. The CDR3 runs from the conserved cysteine through the conserved F or W. A D gene is named only where the DNA matches it firmly. Clone size is not always given. Where it is, it says once, few, many or a class for expanded clones.

size: few
V: TRBV4-3
D: NA
J: TRBJ2-3
DNA: TGCGCCAGCAGCCAAGTCCTAGCCAGAGATACGCAGTATTTT
CDR3: CASSQVLARDTQYF

size: NA
V: TRBV5-4
D: NA
J: TRBJ2-7
DNA: TGTGCCAGCAGCCCGGGGTTGACTCTCTACGAGCAGTACTTC
CDR3: CASSPGLTLYEQYF

size: NA
V: TRBV11-2
D: NA
J: TRBJ2-1
DNA: TGTGCCAGCAGCAAAACAGTGTCTGAGCAGTTCTTC
CDR3: CASSKTVSEQFF

size: NA
V: TRBV27
D: NA
J: TRBJ2-7
DNA: TGTGCCAGCAGCTCACAATTGGGACACTACGAGCAGTACTTC
CDR3: CASSSQLGHYEQYF

size: NA
V: TRBV12-2
D: NA
J: TRBJ2-1
DNA: TGTGCAAGTCGCCTGAAATGGGGGCGCTACAATGAGCAGTTCTTC
CDR3: CASRLKWGRYNEQFF

size: NA
V: TRBV15
D: NA
J: TRBJ1-5
DNA: TGTGCCACCAGCAGAGACCTAATTGCCCAGCATTTT
CDR3: CATSRDLIAQHF

size: NA
V: TRBV27
D: TRBD1
J: TRBJ2-3
DNA: TGTGCCAGCAGTTTGCTGGACAGGATGACCACAGATACGCAGTATTTT
CDR3: CASSLLDRMTTDTQYF

size: NA
V: TRBV30
D: NA
J: TRBJ2-7
DNA: TGTGCCTGGAGTGTCGGCCAGTCCTACGAGCAGTACTTC
CDR3: CAWSVGQSYEQYF

size: NA
V: TRBV5-3
D: NA
J: TRBJ1-3
DNA: TGTGCCAGAAGCGTAACTCGACAGAACTCTGGAAACACCATATATTTT
CDR3: CARSVTRQNSGNTIYF

size: NA
V: TRBV5-5
D: TRBD1
J: TRBJ2-7
DNA: TGTGCCAGCAGCAAAGAAACAGGGGACTACGAGCAGTACTTC
CDR3: CASSKETGDYEQYF

size: once
V: TRBV4-1
D: TRBD2
J: TRBJ2-1
DNA: TGCGCCAGCAGCCAAGAGCTAGCGGGAGGCTACAATGAGCAGTTCTTC
CDR3: CASSQELAGGYNEQFF

size: NA
V: TRBV6-5
D: NA
J: TRBJ1-4
DNA: TGTGCCAGCAGTTACTCGGGATCTTATGAAAAACTGTTTTTT
CDR3: CASSYSGSYEKLFF

size: NA
V: TRBV4-1
D: TRBD1
J: TRBJ2-7
DNA: TGCGCCAGCAGCCAGACGCCGATCGGGACAGAGATATACGAGCAGTACTTC
CDR3: CASSQTPIGTEIYEQYF

size: NA
V: TRBV4-1
D: NA
J: TRBJ2-7
DNA: TGCGCCAGCAGCCAAACTAGCCCCTCCACCTACGAGCAGTACTTC
CDR3: CASSQTSPSTYEQYF

size: NA
V: TRBV18
D: NA
J: TRBJ1-5
DNA: TGTGCCAGCTCACCAGCCAGAGATAGCAATCAGCCCCAGCATTTT
CDR3: CASSPARDSNQPQHF

size: NA
V: TRBV2
D: TRBD1
J: TRBJ2-7
DNA: TGTGCCAGCAGTGACCCGGGACAGGGTTCTTACGAGCAGTACTTC
CDR3: CASSDPGQGSYEQYF

size: NA
V: TRBV10-3
D: TRBD2
J: TRBJ2-7
DNA: TGTGCCATCCAGCGGGAGGGAGCGGGAGCCCCTGAGCAGTACTTC
CDR3: CAIQREGAGAPEQYF

size: NA
V: TRBV7-8
D: TRBD1
J: TRBJ1-1
DNA: TGTGCCAGCAGCCCGTACGGGACAGGGGGGACTGAAGCTTTCTTT
CDR3: CASSPYGTGGTEAFF